The rows below give T cell receptor beta chains drawn from one sample of a study of shared T cell receptors in the human thymus. Clones were read by immunoSEQ multiplex PCR, and TCRdb kept only the in-frame ones, dropping some. Of about 660,000 clones in the sample, about 90% are singletons; the top ten hold just under 0.0095%. This same sample was also part of a study on human thymus T cells.

The source material was thymocytes. The receptors here all came from a boy under three years old with a congenital heart defect. Each CDR3 is given with its conserved first and last residue. The order of the fields is V gene, D gene, J gene, CDR3 DNA, CDR3 protein. D genes are given only for firm matches.

TRBV27	TRBD2	TRBJ2-1	TGTGCCAGCAGTTCCTCGGGGGGAATTACCTACAATGAGCAGTTCTTC	CASSSSGGITYNEQFF
TRBV2	-	TRBJ1-5	TGTGCCAGCAGTGAACCCAAGACAGGCCCATATAGCAATCAGCCCCAGCATTTT	CASSEPKTGPYSNQPQHF
TRBV2	TRBD2	TRBJ2-4	TGTGCCAGCAACGAAGGGGGGGCTAGCGGGGAGGGGGACATTCAGTACTTC	CASNEGGASGEGDIQYF
TRBV19	TRBD2	TRBJ2-1	TGTGCCAGTAGTATCGCCGCCGGGACTAGCCCTACAAGCTCCTACAATGAGCAGTTCTTC	CASSIAAGTSPTSSYNEQFF
TRBV5-6	TRBD1	TRBJ1-4	TGTGCCAGCAGCACCGGGACAGGGGGCGGAGGTGAAAAACTGTTTTTT	CASSTGTGGGGEKLFF
TRBV5-1	TRBD2	TRBJ2-1	TGCGCCAGCAGCCTCAGTCCGGGACTAGCGGGGAGGAGTGAGCAGTTCTTC	CASSLSPGLAGRSEQFF
TRBV5-1	TRBD1	TRBJ1-1	TGCGCCAGCAGCTCGGAAACAGGGGTTACTGAAGCTTTCTTT	CASSSETGVTEAFF
TRBV5-4	TRBD2	TRBJ2-1	TGTGCCAGCAACGAACTAGCGGGGGGCCGCTCCTACAATGAGCAGTTCTTC	CASNELAGGRSYNEQFF
TRBV4-1	-	TRBJ2-7	TGCGCCAGCAGCCAAGTGACCAGGGGACCCTACGAGCAGTACTTC	CASSQVTRGPYEQYF
TRBV28	TRBD2	TRBJ2-3	TGTGCCAGCAGTTGGTTAGCGGGGCGGGACACAGATACGCAGTATTTT	CASSWLAGRDTDTQYF
TRBV4-3	-	TRBJ1-2	TGCGCCAGCAGCCCCCACTTACCATGGGTCCAGGGGCACCTATCCACTCATGGCTACACCTTC	CASSPHLPWVQGHLSTHGYTF